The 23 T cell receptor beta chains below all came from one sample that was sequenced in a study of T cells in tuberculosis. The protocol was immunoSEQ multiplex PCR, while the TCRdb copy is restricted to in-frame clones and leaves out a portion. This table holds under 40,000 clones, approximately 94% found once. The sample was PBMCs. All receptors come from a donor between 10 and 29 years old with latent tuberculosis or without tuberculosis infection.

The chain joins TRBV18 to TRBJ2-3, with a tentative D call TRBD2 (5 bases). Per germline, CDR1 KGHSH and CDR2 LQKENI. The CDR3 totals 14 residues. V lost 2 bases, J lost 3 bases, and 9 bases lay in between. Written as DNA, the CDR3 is TGTGCCAGCTCACCATTAGGGAGAACAGATACGCAGTATTTT. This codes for CASSPLGRTDTQYF.

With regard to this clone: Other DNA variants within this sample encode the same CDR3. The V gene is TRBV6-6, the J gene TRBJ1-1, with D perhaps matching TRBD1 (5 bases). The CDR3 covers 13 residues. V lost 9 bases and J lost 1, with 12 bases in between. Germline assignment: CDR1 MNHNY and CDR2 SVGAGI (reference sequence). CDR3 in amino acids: CASRKTENTEAFF. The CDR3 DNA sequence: TGTGCCAGTAGAAAGACAGAGAACACTGAAGCTTTCTTT.

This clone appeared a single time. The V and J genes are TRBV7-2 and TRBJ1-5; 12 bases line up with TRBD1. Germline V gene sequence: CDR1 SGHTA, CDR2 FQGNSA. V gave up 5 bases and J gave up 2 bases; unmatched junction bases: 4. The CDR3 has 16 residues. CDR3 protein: CASSRDRGPGNQPQHF. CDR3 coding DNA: TGTGCCAGCAGCCGGGACAGGGGGCCAGGCAATCAGCCCCAGCATTTT.

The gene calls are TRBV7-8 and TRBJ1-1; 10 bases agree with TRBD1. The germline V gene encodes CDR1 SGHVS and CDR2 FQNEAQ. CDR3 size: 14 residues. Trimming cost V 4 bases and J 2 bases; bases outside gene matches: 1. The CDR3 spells CASSWDRGNTEAFF. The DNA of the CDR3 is TGTGCCAGCAGCTGGGACAGGGGTAACACTGAAGCTTTCTTT. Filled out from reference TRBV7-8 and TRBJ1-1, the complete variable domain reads GAGVSQSPRYKVAKRGQDVALRCDPISGHVSLFWYQQALGQGPEFLTYFQNEAQLDKSGLPSDRFFAERPEGSVSTLKIQRTQQEDSAVYLCASSWDRGNTEAFFGQGTRLTVV.

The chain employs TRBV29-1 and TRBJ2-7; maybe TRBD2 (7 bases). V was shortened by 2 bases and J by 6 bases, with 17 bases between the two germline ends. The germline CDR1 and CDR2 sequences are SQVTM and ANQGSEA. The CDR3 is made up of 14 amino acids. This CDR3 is CSVERQGRDGEQYF. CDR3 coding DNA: TGCAGCGTTGAACGGCAGGGGAGGGATGGCGAGCAGTACTTC.

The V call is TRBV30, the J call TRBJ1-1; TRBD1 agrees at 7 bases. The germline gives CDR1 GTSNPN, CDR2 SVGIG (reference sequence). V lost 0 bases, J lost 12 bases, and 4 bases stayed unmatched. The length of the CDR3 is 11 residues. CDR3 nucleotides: TGTGCCTGGAGTGTGAGGGACAGAACTTTCTTT. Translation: CAWSVRDRTFF.

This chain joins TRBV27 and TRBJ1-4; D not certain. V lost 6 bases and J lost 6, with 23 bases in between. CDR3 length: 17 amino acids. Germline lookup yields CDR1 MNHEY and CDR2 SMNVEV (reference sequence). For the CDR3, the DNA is TGTGCCAGCAGGGCCCTGGCAACGGGGTCTGCCTATGAAAAACTGTTTTTT. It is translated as CASRALATGSAYEKLFF.

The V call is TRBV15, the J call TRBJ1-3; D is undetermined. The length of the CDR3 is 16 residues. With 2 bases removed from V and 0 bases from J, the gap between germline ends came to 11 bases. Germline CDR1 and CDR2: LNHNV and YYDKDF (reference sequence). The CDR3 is CATSRLPRYSGNTIYF. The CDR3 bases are TGTGCCACCAGCAGACTGCCGCGGTACTCTGGAAACACCATATATTTT.

CDR3 sequence reads: CASSLGGRSETQYF. The CDR3 nucleotides are TGTGCCAGCAGCTTAGGGGGGCGATCTGAGACCCAGTACTTC. This rearrangement joins TRBV7-9 to TRBJ2-5, with TRBD1 as a possible D gene (6 bases). V lost 1 base to trimming and J lost 5 bases, with 11 bases between them. Per germline, CDR1 SEHNR and CDR2 FQNEAQ (reference sequence). The CDR3 spans 14 residues.

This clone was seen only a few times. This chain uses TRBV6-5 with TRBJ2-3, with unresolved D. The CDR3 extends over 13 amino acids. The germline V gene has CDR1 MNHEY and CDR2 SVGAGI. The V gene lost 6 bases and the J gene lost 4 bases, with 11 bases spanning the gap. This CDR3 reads CASSYASSDTQYF. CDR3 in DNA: TGTGCCAGCAGCTATGCCTCTTCAGATACGCAGTATTTT.

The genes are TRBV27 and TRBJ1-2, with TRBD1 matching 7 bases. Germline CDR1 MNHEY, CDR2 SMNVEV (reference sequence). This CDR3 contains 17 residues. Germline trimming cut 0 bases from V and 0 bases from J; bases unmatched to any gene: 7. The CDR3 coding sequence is TGTGCCAGCAGTTTATCTTACAGGGGAAGATCTAACTATGGCTACACCTTC. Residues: CASSLSYRGRSNYGYTF.

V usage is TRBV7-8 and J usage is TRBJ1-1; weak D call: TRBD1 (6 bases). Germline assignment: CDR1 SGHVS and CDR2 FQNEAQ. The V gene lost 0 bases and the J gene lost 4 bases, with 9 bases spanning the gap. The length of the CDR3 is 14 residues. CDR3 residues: CASSLAEGGTEAFF. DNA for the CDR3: TGTGCCAGCAGCTTAGCGGAAGGGGGCACTGAAGCTTTCTTT.

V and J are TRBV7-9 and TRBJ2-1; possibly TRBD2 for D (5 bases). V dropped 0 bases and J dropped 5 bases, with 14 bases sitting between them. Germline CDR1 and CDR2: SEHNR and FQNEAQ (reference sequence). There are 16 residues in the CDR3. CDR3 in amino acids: CASSLALAGSHNEQFF. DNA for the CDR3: TGTGCCAGCAGCTTAGCGCTAGCTGGATCACACAATGAGCAGTTCTTC. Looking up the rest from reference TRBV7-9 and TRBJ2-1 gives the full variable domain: DTGVSQNPRHKITKRGQNVTFRCDPISEHNRLYWYRQTLGQGPEFLTYFQNEAQLEKSRLLSDRFSAERPKGSFSTLEIQRTEQGDSAMYLCASSLALAGSHNEQFFGPGTRLTVL.

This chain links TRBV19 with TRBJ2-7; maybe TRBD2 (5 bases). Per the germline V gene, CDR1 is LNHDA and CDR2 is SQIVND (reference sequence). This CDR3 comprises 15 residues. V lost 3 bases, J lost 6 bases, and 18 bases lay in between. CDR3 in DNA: TGTGCCAGTAGTATCTCGGCGGGTAGTGGGCGCGAGCAGTACTTC. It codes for CASSISAGSGREQYF.

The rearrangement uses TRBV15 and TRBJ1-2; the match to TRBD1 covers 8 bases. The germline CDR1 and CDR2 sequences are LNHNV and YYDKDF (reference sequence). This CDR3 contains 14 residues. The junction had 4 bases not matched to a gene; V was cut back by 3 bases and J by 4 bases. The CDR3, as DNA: TGTGCCACCAGCAGGGACAGGGCGGGCTATGGCTACACCTTC. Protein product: CATSRDRAGYGYTF.

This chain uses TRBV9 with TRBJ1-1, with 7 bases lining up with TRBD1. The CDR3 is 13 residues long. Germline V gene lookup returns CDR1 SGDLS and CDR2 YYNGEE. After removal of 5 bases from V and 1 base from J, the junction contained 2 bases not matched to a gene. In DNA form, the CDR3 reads TGTGCCAGCAGGCAGGGGGGGAACACTGAAGCTTTCTTT. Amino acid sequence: CASRQGGNTEAFF. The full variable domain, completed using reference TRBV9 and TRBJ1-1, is DSGVTQTPKHLITATGQRVTLRCSPRSGDLSVYWYQQSLDQGLQFLIQYYNGEERAKGNILERFSAQQFPDLHSELNLSSLELGDSALYFCASRQGGNTEAFFGQGTRLTVV.

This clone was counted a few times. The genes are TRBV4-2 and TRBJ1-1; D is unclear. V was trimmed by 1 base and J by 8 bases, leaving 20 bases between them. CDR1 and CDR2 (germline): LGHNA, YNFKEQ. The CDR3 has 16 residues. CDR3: CASSQALYPTSTEAFF. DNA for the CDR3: TGTGCCAGCAGCCAAGCCTTATACCCCACGAGTACCGAAGCTTTCTTT.

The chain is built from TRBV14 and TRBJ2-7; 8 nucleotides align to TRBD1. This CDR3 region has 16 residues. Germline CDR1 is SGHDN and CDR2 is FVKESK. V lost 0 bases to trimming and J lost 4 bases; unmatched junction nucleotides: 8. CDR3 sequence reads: CASSQDPRGQSYEQYF. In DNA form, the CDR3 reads TGTGCCAGCAGCCAAGACCCCAGGGGGCAGAGTTACGAGCAGTACTTC.

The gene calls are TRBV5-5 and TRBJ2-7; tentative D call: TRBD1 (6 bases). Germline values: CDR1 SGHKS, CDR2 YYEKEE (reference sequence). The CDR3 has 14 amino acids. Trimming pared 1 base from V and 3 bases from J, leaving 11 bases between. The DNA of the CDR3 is TGTGCCAGCAGCTTGCACGGACAGAGCTACGAGCAGTACTTC. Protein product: CASSLHGQSYEQYF.

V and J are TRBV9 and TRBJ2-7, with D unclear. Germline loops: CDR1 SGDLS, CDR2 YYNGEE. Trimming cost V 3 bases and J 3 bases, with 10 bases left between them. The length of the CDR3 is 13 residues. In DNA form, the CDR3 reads TGTGCCAGCAGCGGAGGCCGAAGCTACGAGCAGTACTTC. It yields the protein CASSGGRSYEQYF.

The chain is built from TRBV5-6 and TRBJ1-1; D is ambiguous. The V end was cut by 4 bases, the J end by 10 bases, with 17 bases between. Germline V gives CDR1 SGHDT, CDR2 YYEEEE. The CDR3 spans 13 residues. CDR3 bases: TGTGCCAGCAGCCCCGGAGAGGGAAGGCGAGCTTTCTTT. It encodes CASSPGEGRRAFF.

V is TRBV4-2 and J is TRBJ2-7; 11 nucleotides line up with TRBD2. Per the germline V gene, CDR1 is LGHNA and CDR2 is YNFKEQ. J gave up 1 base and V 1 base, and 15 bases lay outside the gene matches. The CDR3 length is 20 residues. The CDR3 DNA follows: TGTGCCAGCAGCCAAGGGTCGGGAGGGCTAGCGGGAGGTTCGTCCTACGAGCAGTACTTC. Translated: CASSQGSGGLAGGSSYEQYF.

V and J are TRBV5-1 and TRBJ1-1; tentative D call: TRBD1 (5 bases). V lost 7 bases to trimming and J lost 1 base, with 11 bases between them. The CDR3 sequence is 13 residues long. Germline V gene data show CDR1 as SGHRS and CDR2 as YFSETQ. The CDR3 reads CASVDQGNTEAFF. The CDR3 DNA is TGCGCCAGCGTGGACCAGGGGAACACTGAAGCTTTCTTT.